This TCR beta chain was captured by sequencing in a study of blood T cell repertoires in COVID-19. Whole-study context: Sites across the United States, Italy and Spain contributed samples from acute and convalescent COVID-19.

Between the trimmed V and J ends, which lost 5 bases and 0 bases, there was a span of 17 bases. This CDR3 comprises 16 residues. The germline gives CDR1 LNHDA, CDR2 SQIVND (reference sequence). Profiling relied on immunoSEQ multiplex PCR, and the TCRdb table lists in-frame clones only, not all of them. The sample has 200,000 to 300,000 clones, 85% to 90% seen once. Sequencing was done on a sample of PBMCs or T cells enriched from blood (not recorded which). This rearrangement joins TRBV19 to TRBJ2-7; D is possibly TRBD1 (6 bases). The TCR sequence derives from a woman in her twenties or thirties who had recovered from COVID-19. DNA of the CDR3: TGTGCCAGTAGTCCCCGATTGGGGGCCAGCTCCTACGAGCAGTACTTC. It translates to CASSPRLGASSYEQYF.